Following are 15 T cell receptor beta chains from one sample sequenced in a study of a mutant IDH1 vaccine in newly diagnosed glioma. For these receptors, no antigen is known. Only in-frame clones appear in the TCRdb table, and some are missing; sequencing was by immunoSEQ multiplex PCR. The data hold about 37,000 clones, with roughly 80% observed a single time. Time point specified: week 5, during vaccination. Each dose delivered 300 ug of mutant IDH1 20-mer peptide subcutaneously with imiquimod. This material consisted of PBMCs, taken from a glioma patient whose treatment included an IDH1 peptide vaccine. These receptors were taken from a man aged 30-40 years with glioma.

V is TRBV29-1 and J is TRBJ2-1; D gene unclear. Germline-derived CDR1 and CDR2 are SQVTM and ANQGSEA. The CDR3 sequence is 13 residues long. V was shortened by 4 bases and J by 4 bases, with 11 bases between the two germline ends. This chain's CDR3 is CSVVQSSYNEQFF. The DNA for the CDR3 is TGCAGCGTTGTGCAGTCGTCTTACAATGAGCAGTTCTTC.

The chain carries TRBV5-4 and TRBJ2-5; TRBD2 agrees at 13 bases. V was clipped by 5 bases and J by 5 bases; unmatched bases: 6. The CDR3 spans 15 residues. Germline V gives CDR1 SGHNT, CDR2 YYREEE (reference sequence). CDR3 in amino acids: CASRVGTSGVETQYF. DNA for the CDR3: TGTGCCAGCAGAGTGGGGACTAGCGGGGTCGAGACCCAGTACTTC.

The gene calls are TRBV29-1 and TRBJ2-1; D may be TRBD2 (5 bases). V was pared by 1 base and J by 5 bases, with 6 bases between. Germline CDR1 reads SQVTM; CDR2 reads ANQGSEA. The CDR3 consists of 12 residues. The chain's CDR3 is CSVEGRDNEQFF. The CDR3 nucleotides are TGCAGCGTTGAAGGGCGGGACAATGAGCAGTTCTTC.

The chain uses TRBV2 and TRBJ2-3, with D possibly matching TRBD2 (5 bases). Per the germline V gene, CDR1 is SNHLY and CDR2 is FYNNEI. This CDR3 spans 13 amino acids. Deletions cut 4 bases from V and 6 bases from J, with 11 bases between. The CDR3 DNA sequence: TGTGCCAGCAGTGGGGAGTCTAAGGATACGCAGTATTTT. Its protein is CASSGESKDTQYF.

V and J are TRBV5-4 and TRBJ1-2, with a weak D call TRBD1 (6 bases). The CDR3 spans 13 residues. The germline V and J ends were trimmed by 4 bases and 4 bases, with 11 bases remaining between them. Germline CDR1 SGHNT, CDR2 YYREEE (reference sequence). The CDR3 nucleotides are TGTGCCAGCAGCACCAGGGGAAGCTATGGCTACACCTTC. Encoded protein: CASSTRGSYGYTF. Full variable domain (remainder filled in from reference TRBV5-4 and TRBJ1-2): ETGVTQSPTHLIKTRGQQVTLRCSSQSGHNTVSWYQQALGQGPQFIFQYYREEENGRGNFPPRFSGLQFPNYSSELNVNALELDDSALYLCASSTRGSYGYTFGSGTRLTVV.

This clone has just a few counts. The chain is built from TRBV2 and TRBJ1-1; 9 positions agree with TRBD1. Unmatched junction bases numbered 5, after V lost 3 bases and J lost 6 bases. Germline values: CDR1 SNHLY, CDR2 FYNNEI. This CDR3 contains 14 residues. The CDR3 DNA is TGTGCCAGCAGTGACCACAGGGGGCGGGCTGAAGCTTTCTTT. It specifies CASSDHRGRAEAFF. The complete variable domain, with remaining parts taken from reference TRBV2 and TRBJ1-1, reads EPEVTQTPSHQVTQMGQEVILRCVPISNHLYFYWYRQILGQKVEFLVSFYNNEISEKSEIFDDQFSVERPDGSNFTLKIRSTKLEDSAMYFCASSDHRGRAEAFFGQGTRLTVV.

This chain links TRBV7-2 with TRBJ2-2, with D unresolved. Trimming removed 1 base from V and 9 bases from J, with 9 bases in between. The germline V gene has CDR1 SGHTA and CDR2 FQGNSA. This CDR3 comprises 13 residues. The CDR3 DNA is TGTGCCAGCAGCTTAGAACAGCACCGGGAGCTGTTTTTT. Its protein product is CASSLEQHRELFF.

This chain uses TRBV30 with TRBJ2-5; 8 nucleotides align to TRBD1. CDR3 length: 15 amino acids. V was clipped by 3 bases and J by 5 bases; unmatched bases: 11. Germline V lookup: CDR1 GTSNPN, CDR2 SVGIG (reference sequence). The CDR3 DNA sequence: TGTGCCTGGAGCGGGACAGGCGGCATGGAGGAGACCCAGTACTTC. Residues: CAWSGTGGMEETQYF.

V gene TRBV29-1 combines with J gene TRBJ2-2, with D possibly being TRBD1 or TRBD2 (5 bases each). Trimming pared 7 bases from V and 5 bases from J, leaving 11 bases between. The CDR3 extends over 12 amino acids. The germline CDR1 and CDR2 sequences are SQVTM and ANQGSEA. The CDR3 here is CSAEGRTGELFF. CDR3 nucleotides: TGCAGCGCAGAGGGGCGTACCGGGGAGCTGTTTTTT.

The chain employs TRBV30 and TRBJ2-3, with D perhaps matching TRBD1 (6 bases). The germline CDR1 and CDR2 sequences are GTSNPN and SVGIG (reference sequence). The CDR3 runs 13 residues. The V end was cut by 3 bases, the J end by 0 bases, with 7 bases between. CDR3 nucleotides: TGTGCCTGGAGGGGGGCAAGCACAGATACGCAGTATTTT. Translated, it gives CAWRGASTDTQYF.

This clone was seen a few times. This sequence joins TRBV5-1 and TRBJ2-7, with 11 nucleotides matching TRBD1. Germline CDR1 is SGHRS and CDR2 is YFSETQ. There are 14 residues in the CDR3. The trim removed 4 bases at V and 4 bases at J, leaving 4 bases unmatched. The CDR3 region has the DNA TGCGCCAGCAGCGGGACAGGGGGGGCATACGAGCAGTACTTC. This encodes CASSGTGGAYEQYF.

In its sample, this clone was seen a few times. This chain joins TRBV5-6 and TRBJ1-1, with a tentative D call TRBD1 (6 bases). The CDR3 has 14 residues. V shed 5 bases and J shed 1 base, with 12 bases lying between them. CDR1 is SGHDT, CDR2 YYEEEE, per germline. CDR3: CASSYGQRNTEAFF. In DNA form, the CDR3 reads TGTGCCAGCAGTTACGGACAGCGGAACACTGAAGCTTTCTTT.

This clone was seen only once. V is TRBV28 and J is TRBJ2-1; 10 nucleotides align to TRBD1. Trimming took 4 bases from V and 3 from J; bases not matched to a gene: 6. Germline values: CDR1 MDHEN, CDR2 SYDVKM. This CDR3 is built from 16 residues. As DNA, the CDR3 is TGTGCCAGCAGTTCCTGGGGACAGGGGTTCTACAATGAGCAGTTCTTC. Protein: CASSSWGQGFYNEQFF.

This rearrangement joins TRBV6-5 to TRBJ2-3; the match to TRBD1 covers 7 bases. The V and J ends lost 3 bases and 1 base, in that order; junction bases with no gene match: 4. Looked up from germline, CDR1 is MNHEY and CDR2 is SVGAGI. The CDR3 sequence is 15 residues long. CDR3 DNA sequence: TGTGCCAGCAGTTATAAGGGACAGCGCACAGATACGCAGTATTTT. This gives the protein CASSYKGQRTDTQYF.

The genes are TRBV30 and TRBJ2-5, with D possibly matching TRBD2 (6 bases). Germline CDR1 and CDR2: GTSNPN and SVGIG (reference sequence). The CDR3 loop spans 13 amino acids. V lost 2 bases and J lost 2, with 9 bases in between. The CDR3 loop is CAWSPGRQETQYF. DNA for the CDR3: TGTGCCTGGAGTCCCGGGAGACAAGAGACCCAGTACTTC.